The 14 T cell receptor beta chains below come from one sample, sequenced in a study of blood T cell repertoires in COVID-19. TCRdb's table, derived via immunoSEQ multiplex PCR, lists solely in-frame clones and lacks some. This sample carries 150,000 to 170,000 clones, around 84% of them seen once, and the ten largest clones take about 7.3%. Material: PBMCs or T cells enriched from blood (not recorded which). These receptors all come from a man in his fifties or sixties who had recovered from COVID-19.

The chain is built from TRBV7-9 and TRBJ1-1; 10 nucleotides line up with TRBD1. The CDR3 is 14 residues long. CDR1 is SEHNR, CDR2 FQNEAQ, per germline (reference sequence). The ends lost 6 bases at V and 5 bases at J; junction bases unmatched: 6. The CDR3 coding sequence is TGTGCCAGCAGGCCGACAGGGGGCCGGACTGAAGCTTTCTTT. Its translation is CASRPTGGRTEAFF.

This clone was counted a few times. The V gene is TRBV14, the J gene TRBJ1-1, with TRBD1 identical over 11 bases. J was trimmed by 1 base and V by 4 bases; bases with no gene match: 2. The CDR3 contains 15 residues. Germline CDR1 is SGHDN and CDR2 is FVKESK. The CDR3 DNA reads TGTGCCAGCAGCCCGGGACAGGGGGGGAACACTGAAGCTTTCTTT. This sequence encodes CASSPGQGGNTEAFF.

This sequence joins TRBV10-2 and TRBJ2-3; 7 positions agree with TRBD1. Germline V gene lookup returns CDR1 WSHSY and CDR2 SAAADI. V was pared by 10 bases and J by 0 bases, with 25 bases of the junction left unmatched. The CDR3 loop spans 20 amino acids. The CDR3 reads CATITTGETKLALSTDTQYF. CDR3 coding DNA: TGCGCCACCATTACCACAGGGGAGACTAAGTTGGCATTAAGCACAGATACGCAGTATTTT.

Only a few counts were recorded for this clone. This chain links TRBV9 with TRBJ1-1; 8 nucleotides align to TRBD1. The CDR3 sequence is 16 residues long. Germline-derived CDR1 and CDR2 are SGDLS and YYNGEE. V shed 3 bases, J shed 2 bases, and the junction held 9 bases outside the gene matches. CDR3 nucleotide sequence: TGTGCCAGCAGCGCCGCCGCGGGACAGGTAAACACTGAAGCTTTCTTT. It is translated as CASSAAAGQVNTEAFF.

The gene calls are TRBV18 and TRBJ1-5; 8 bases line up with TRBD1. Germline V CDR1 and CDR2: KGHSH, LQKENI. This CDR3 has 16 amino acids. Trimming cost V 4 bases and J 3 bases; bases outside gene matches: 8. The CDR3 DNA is TGTGCCAGCTCACTGGGGCAGACAGGGGCCAATCAGCCCCAGCATTTT. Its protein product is CASSLGQTGANQPQHF. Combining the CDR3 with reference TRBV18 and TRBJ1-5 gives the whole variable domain NAGVMQNPRHLVRRRGQEARLRCSPMKGHSHVYWYRQLPEEGLKFMVYLQKENIIDESGMPKERFSAEFPKEGPSILRIQQVVRGDSAAYFCASSLGQTGANQPQHFGDGTRLSIL.

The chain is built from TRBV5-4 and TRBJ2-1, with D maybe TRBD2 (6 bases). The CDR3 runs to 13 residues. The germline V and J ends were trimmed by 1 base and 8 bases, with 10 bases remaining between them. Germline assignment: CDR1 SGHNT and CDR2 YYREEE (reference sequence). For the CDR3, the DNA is TGTGCCAGCAGCTTGTCGCCGGGAGATGAGCAGTTCTTC. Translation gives CASSLSPGDEQFF.

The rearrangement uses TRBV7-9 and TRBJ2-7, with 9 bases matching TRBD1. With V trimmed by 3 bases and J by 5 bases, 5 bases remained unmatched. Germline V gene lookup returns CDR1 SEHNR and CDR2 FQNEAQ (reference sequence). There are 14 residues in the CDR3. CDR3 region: CASSFGQGIDEQYF. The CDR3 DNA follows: TGTGCCAGCAGCTTTGGACAGGGGATCGACGAGCAGTACTTC.

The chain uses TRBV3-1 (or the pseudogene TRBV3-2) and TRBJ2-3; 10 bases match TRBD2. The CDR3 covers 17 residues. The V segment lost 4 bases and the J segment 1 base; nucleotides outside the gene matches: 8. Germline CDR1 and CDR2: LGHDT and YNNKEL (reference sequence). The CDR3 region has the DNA TGTGCCAGCAGCCCGCGGAGAGCGGGGGGGCGCACAGATACGCAGTATTTT. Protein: CASSPRRAGGRTDTQYF.

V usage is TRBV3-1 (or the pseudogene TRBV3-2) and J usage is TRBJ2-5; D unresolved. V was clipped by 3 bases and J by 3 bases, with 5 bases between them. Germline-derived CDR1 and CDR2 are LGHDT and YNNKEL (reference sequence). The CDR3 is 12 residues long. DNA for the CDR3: TGTGCCAGCAGCCACACAGAAGAGACCCAGTACTTC. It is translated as CASSHTEETQYF.

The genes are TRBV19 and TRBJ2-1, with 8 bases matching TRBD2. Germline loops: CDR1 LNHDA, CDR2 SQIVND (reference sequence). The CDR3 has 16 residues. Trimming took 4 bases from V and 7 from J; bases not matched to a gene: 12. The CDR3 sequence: CASSTLERGPWNEQFF. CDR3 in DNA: TGTGCCAGTAGTACCCTGGAGCGGGGGCCATGGAATGAGCAGTTCTTC.

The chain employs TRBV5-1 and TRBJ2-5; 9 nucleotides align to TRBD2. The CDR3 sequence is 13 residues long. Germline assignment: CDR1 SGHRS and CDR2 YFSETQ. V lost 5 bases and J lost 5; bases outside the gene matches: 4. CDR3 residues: CASRRGGLETQYF. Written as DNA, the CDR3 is TGCGCCAGCAGGCGGGGGGGCTTGGAGACCCAGTACTTC.

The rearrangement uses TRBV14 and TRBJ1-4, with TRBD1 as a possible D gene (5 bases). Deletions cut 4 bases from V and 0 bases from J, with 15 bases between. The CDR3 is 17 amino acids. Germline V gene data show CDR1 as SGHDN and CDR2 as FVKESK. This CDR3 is CASSPGPGPATNEKLFF. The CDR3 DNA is TGTGCCAGCAGCCCCGGTCCAGGGCCTGCAACTAATGAAAAACTGTTTTTT.

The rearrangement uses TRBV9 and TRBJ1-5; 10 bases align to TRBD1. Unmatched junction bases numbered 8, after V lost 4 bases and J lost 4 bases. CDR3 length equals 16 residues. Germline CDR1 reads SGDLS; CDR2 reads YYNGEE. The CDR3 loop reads CASSNGGDRGNQPQHF. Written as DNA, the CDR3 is TGTGCCAGCAGCAACGGGGGGGACAGGGGTAATCAGCCCCAGCATTTT.

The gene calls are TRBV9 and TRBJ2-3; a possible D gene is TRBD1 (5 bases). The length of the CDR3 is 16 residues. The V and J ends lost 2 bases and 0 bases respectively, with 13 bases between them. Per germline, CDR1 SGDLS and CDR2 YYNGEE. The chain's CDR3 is CASSVGWAGSTDTQYF. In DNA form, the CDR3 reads TGTGCCAGCAGCGTCGGTTGGGCAGGGAGCACAGATACGCAGTATTTT.